This T cell receptor beta chain was captured by sequencing in a study of tumor-infiltrating lymphocytes in primary liver carcinoma. Study-wide context: Ages ranged from 30 to 69, with HCC or mixed HCC-cholangiocarcinoma. The tumors ranged from roughly 4 to 11 cm across and fell within stage T1-T3 N0M0. Study conclusions and caveats: Among the pair types, tumor region pairs showed more overlap than tumor-adjacent and tumor-blood pairs.

Germline DNA was extracted alongside blood RNA, which was obtained from unsorted whole blood. The V and J ends lost 5 bases and 2 bases, in that order; junction bases with no gene match: 6. This CDR3 spans 14 amino acids. In regard to this clonotype: Its antigen is currently unknown. The conserved phenylalanine or tryptophan normally closing the CDR3 is absent here, so this likely arose from a read error.

The investigators made TCR beta cDNA from 400 to 500 ng total RNA, using a constant-region primer. Each TCR beta library was derived from three nested multiplex PCR rounds that employed slightly modified ARM-PCR. Use of TRBV1-TRBV30 forward primers with a C-beta reverse primer characterized the first two PCR rounds, which lasted about 9 cycles each. From the multiplex PCR reads, TCRdb called clonotypes with MiXCR, one entry per CDR3 protein. Of about 330,000 distinct CDR3 sequences in the sample, approximately 64% were seen once. The specimen was peripheral blood. The clonotype was recovered from a man aged 35-49 years with primary liver carcinoma and hepatitis B virus infection. J is TRBJ2-7 and V is TRBV12-3 or TRBV12-4; 7 bases agree with TRBD1. CDR3 bases: TGTGCCAGCAGTCCGCTAGGACAGGCCTACGAGCAGTACTTA. This codes for CASSPLGQAYEQYL.